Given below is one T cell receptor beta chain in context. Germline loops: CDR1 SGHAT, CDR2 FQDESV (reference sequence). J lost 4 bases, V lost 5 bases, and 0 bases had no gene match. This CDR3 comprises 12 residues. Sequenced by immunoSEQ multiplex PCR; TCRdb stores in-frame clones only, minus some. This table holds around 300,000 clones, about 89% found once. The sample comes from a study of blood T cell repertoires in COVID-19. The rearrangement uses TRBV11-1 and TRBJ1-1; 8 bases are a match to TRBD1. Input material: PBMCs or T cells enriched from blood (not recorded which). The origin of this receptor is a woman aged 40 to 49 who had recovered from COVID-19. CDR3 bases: TGTGCCAGCAGCACAGGGGGCACTGAAGCTTTCTTT. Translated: CASSTGGTEAFF.